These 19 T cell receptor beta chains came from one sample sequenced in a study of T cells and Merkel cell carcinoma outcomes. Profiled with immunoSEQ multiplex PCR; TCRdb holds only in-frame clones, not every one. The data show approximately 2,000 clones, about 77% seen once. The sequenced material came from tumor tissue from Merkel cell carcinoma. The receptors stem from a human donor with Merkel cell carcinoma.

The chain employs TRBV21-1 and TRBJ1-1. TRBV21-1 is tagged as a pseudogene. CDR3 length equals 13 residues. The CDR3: CASRSGLNTEAFF. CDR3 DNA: TGTGCCAGCAGGAGTGGCTTGAACACTGAAGCTTTCTTT.

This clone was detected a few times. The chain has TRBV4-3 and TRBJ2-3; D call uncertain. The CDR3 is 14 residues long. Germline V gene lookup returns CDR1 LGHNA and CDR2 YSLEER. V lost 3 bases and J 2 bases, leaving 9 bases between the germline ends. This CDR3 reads CASSQDSSTDTQYF. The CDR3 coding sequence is TGCGCCAGCAGCCAGGATAGCTCCACAGATACGCAGTATTTT.

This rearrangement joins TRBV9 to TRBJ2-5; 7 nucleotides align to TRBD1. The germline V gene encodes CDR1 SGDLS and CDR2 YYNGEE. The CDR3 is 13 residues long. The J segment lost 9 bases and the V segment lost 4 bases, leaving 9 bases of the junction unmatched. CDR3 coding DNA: TGTGCCAGCAGCCCCCCGACAGGGAAGGCCCAGTACTTC. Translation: CASSPPTGKAQYF.

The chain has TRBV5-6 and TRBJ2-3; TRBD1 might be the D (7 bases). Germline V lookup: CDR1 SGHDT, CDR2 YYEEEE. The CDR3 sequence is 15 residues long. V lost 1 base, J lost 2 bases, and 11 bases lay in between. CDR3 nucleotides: TGTGCCAGCAGCTTGTCAGGGGGGATCACAGATACGCAGTATTTT. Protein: CASSLSGGITDTQYF.

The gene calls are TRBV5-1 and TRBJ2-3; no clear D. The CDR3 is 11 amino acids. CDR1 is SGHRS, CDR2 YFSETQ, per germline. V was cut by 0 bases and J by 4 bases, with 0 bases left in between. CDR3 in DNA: TGCGCCAGCAGCTTGGCAGATACGCAGTATTTT. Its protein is CASSLADTQYF.

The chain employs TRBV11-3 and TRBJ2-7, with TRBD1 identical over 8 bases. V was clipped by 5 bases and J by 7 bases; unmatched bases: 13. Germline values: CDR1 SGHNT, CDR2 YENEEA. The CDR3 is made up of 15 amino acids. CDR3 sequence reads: CASSPGGDRFGEQYF. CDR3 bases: TGTGCCAGCAGCCCCGGAGGGGACAGGTTTGGAGAGCAGTACTTC.

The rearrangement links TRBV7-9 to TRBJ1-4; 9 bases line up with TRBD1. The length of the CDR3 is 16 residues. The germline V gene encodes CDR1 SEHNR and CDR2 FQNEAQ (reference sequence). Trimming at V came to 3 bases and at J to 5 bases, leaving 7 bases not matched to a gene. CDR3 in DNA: TGTGCCAGCAGCTTGGGCTCGACAGGGGGGAATGAAAAACTGTTTTTT. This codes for CASSLGSTGGNEKLFF.

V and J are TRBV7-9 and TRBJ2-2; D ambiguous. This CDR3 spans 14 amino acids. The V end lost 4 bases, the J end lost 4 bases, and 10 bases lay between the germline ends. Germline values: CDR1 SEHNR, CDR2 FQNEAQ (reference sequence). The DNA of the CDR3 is TGTGCCAGCAGCTCCCCGGTTGGCACCGGGGAGCTGTTTTTT. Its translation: CASSSPVGTGELFF.

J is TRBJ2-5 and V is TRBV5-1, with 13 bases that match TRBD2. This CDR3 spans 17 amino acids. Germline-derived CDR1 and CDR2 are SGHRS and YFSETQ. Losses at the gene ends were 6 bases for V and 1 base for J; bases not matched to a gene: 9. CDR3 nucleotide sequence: TGCGCCAGCACCTCGGGACTAGCGGGGCCGACCCAAGAGACCCAGTACTTC. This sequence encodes CASTSGLAGPTQETQYF.

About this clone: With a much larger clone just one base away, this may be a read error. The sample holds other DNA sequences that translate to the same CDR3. The CDR3, as DNA: TGTGCCAGCTCACCGGGCAGACGATTCCAAGAGACCCAGTACTTC. Translation: CASSPGRRFQETQYF. V gene TRBV18 combines with J gene TRBJ2-5; D remains unclear. Looked up from germline, CDR1 is KGHSH and CDR2 is LQKENI. Trimming pared 3 bases from V and 1 base from J, leaving 12 bases between. The CDR3 has 15 amino acids.

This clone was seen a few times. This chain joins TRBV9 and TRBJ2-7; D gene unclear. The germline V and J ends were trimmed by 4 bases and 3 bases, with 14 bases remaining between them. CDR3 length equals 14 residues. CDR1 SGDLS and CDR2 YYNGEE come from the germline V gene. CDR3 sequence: CASSPTLLHYEQYF. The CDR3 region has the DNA TGTGCCAGCAGCCCAACGCTACTCCACTACGAGCAGTACTTC.

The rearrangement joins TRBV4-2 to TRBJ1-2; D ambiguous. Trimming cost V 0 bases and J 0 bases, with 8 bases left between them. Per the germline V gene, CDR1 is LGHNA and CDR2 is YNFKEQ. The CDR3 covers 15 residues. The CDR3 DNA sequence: TGTGCCAGCAGCCAAGAGGCCAGGCCTAACTATGGCTACACCTTC. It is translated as CASSQEARPNYGYTF.

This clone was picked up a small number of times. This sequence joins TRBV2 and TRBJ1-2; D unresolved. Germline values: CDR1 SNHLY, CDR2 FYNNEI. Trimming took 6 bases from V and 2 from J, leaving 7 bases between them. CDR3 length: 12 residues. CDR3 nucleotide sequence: TGTGCCAGCAGACCATTAAACTATGGCTACACCTTC. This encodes CASRPLNYGYTF.

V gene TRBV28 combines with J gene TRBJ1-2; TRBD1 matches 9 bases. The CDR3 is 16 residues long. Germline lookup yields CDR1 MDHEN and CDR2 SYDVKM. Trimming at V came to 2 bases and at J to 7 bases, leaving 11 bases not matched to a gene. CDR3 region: CASSLPGTGSGGGYTF. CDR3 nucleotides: TGTGCCAGCAGTTTACCCGGGACAGGGAGCGGGGGTGGCTACACCTTC.

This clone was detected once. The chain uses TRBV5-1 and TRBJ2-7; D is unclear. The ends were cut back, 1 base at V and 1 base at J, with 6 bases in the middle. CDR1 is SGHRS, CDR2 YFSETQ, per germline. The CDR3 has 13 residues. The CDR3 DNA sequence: TGCGCCAGCAGCTTGACAGCTTCCTACGAGCAGTACTTC. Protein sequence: CASSLTASYEQYF.

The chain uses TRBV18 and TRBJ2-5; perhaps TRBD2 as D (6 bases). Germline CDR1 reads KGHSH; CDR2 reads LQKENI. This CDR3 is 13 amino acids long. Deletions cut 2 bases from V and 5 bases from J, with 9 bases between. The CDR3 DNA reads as TGTGCCAGCTCACCATCGGGGGAGGAGACCCAGTACTTC. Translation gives CASSPSGEETQYF.

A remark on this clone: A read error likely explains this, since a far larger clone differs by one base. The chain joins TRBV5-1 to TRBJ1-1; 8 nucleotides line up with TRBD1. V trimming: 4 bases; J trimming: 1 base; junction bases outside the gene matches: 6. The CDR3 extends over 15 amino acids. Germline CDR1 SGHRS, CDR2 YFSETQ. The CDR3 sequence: CASSIRTGWNTEAFF. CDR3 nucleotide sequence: TGCGCCAGCAGCATTAGGACAGGGTGGAACACTGAAGCTTTCTTT.

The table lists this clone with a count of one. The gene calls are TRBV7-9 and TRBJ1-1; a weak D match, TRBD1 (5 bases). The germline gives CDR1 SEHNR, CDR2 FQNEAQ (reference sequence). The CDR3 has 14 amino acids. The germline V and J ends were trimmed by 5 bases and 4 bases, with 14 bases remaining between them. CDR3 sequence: CASSADVGATEAFF. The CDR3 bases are TGTGCCAGCAGCGCCGACGTTGGGGCCACTGAAGCTTTCTTT.

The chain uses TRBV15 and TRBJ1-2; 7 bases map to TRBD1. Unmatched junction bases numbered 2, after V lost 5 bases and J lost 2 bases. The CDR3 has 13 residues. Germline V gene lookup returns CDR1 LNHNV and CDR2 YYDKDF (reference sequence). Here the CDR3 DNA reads TGTGCCACCAGCCCGGACAGGAACTATGGCTACACCTTC. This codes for CATSPDRNYGYTF.